This T cell receptor (beta chain) was recovered during a study of human T cells and chemical hapten exposure. Time point specified: patch test 1, 2 weeks after DPC sensitization. Treatment of the sample: therapeutic diphenylcyclopropenone sensitization with weekly scalp DPC. Participating donors were patients with alopecia, aged 18 to 70 years, considered appropriate candidates for DPC. Overall study results and limits: TCRs above 1 in 1000 frequency stayed constant with DPC sensitization.

Deletions cut 5 bases from V and 3 bases from J, with 12 bases between. This CDR3 region has 14 residues. Germline V gene lookup returns CDR1 SEHNR and CDR2 FQNEAQ (reference sequence). This clonotype occurred a few times. Antigen unknown. TCRdb re-called the RACE reads with MiXCR, one entry per CDR3 protein. The sample includes 150,000 to 200,000 distinct CDR3 sequences, 14% of them seen just once. Here the sequenced sample was whole blood, taken in connection with sensitization to the hapten diphenylcyclopropenone (DPC). This clonotype originated in a woman aged 30 to 39 with alopecia areata. Some clones in this sample may be carry-over from other donors' samples. The chain is built from TRBV7-9 and TRBJ2-3; D unresolved. CDR3 DNA sequence: TGTGCCAGCAGCCAAGGGCCGATAACAGATACGCAGTATTTT. Translating it yields CASSQGPITDTQYF.